This entry is about one TCR beta chain. Its cognate antigen is unknown. It was with 60 Vbeta and 13 Jbeta primers that the PCR ran. Method: immunoSEQ multiplex PCR; TCRdb's copy keeps in-frame clones and lacks some. Here the sample spans about 200,000 clones, 79% being singletons. This CDR3 spans 15 amino acids. CDR1 LGHNA and CDR2 YSLEER come from the germline V gene. The V end lost 0 bases, the J end lost 6 bases, and 12 bases lay between the germline ends. The data derive from a study of cytomegalovirus exposure and HLA in healthy donors. Study-level results: TCR beta sequences reportedly predicted most subjects' HLA-A and HLA-B alleles accurately. Analyses of presence/absence relied on an assumption of roughly uniform sequencing depth across donors. When a later analysis compared HLA-associated TCR beta chains with equally common others, the HLA-associated chains turned out to be more clonally expanded and to have lower generation probabilities. In a later analysis, TCR beta V- and J-gene trimming showed a link to a missense DCLRE1C variant.

The V gene is TRBV4-3, the J gene TRBJ2-1; a possible D gene is TRBD1 (5 bases). The material sequenced was PBMCs. The clonotype originates from a woman under 40 in good health and CMV-seropositive. Here the CDR3 DNA reads TGCGCCAGCAGCCAAGACAGGGTTTGGCGCAATGAGCAGTTCTTC. As protein: CASSQDRVWRNEQFF.